Listed here are 24 T cell receptor beta chains from one sample, sequenced in a study of early T cells in non-severe SARS-CoV-2 infection. TCRdb processed the 5' RACE reads anew with MiXCR; each CDR3 protein has one entry. The data hold roughly 67,000 distinct CDR3 sequences, with about 12% observed a single time. The specimen was whole blood. The receptor source for this set is an adult who was a healthcare worker with PCR-confirmed SARS-CoV-2 infection or an uninfected control (not recorded which).

A note on this clonotype: This may come from a read error, since a much larger clone is one base off. Here the CDR3 omits its conserved ending phenylalanine or tryptophan, so a read error is the likely source. Here the CDR3 DNA reads TGTGCCAGCAGATCGCCGGGACAGGTCGTAAAACTGTTTCTT. Its protein product is CASRSPGQVVKLFL. The chain couples TRBV28 to TRBJ1-4; 8 nucleotides line up with TRBD1. Per germline, CDR1 MDHEN and CDR2 SYDVKM. The length of the CDR3 is 14 residues. V was pared by 6 bases and J by 10 bases, with 10 bases of the junction left unmatched.

V gene TRBV5-4 combines with J gene TRBJ1-2, with D possibly being TRBD1 (5 bases). Germline CDR1 reads SGHNT; CDR2 reads YYREEE (reference sequence). V was cut by 4 bases and J by 3 bases, with 19 bases left in between. CDR3 size: 16 residues. This CDR3 reads CASSTIPGLLDYGYTF. The CDR3 bases are TGTGCCAGCAGCACAATTCCGGGACTTCTAGACTATGGCTACACCTTC.

This clonotype occurred a few times. This chain joins TRBV3-1 and TRBJ1-1, with D maybe TRBD1 (6 bases). Per the germline V gene, CDR1 is LGHDT and CDR2 is YNNKEL (reference sequence). CDR3 length equals 13 residues. Trimming took off 3 bases at V and 10 bases at J, with 15 bases between the two ends. The CDR3 here is CASSQGNRVGAFF. Here the CDR3 DNA reads TGTGCCAGCAGCCAGGGGAACAGGGTTGGAGCTTTCTTT.

The chain combines TRBV5-4 with TRBJ2-7; 8 nucleotides line up with TRBD2. Unmatched junction bases numbered 6, after V lost 0 bases and J lost 1 base. The CDR3 has 16 residues. Germline lookup yields CDR1 SGHNT and CDR2 YYREEE (reference sequence). The CDR3 loop is CASSLARGGRSYEQYF. In DNA, the CDR3 is TGTGCCAGCAGCTTGGCGCGCGGGGGGCGATCCTACGAGCAGTACTTC.

The V call is TRBV10-1, the J call TRBJ2-7; D might be TRBD2 (5 bases). V was pared by 3 bases and J by 1 base, with 7 bases between. In germline, CDR1 is WNHNN, CDR2 SYGVQD (reference sequence). This CDR3 spans 13 amino acids. CDR3 residues: CASSDPGSYEQYF. The DNA of the CDR3 is TGCGCCAGCAGTGATCCGGGGTCCTACGAGCAGTACTTC.

The V and J genes are TRBV5-7 and TRBJ2-3; no definite D call. TRBV5-7 is recorded as an ORF, its role being uncertain. The CDR3 contains 11 residues. Trimming removed 6 bases at V and 4 bases at J, with 6 bases between. CDR3 region: CASKSADTQYF. In DNA, the CDR3 is TGTGCCAGCAAGTCAGCAGATACGCAGTATTTT.

This clonotype was detected a few times. This rearrangement joins TRBV24-1 to TRBJ2-1; no clear D gene. CDR1 is KGHDR and CDR2 is SFDVKD in the germline V gene. The CDR3 has 13 residues. Between the trimmed V and J ends, which lost 0 bases and 6 bases, there was a span of 5 bases. CDR3 bases: TGTGCCACCAGTGATTTGGGTTTCAATGAGCAGTTCTTC. Translating gives CATSDLGFNEQFF.

A few counts support this clonotype. The V gene is TRBV4-3, the J gene TRBJ1-2; D possibly corresponds to TRBD1 (5 bases). The germline V gene encodes CDR1 LGHNA and CDR2 YSLEER. The CDR3 spans 16 residues. V shed 0 bases and J shed 7 bases, with 18 bases lying between them. CDR3 coding DNA: TGCGCCAGCAGCCAAGATAGGGGCGGATCGTTCTTTGGCTACACCTTC. Translating it yields CASSQDRGGSFFGYTF.

The chain employs TRBV20-1 and TRBJ2-1; TRBD2 matches 10 bases. This CDR3 is built from 16 residues. The germline CDR1 and CDR2 sequences are DFQATT and SNEGSKA (reference sequence). V lost 0 bases, J lost 4 bases, and 6 bases stayed unmatched. CDR3 nucleotides: TGCAGTGCTAGAGATGGGAGCGGGGGGGATTACAATGAGCAGTTCTTC. It encodes CSARDGSGGDYNEQFF.

Only a few counts were recorded for this clonotype. This chain links TRBV5-1 with TRBJ1-2, with D possibly being TRBD1 (6 bases). The germline V gene has CDR1 SGHRS and CDR2 YFSETQ. V lost 4 bases to trimming and J lost 4 bases, with 11 bases between them. The CDR3 extends over 13 amino acids. The CDR3 DNA is TGCGCCAGCAGCCGGGACACCTCCTATGGCTACACCTTC. Translating it yields CASSRDTSYGYTF. Drawing the rest from reference TRBV5-1 and TRBJ1-2, the complete variable domain is KAGVTQTPRYLIKTRGQQVTLSCSPISGHRSVSWYQQTPGQGLQFLFEYFSETQRNKGNFPGRFSGRQFSNSRSEMNVSTLELGDSALYLCASSRDTSYGYTFGSGTRLTVV.

This clonotype showed up many times. The rearrangement joins TRBV6-1 to TRBJ2-5, with 8 bases aligning to TRBD2. Germline V gene lookup returns CDR1 MNHNS and CDR2 SASEGT. This CDR3 is built from 13 residues. After removal of 5 bases from V and 7 bases from J, the junction contained 6 bases not matched to a gene. CDR3 sequence reads: CASSSGGVGTQYF. The CDR3 DNA reads TGTGCCAGCAGTTCCGGGGGGGTTGGGACCCAGTACTTC.

This clonotype appeared a few times. The chain uses TRBV12-3 or TRBV12-4 and TRBJ2-2; tentatively, D is TRBD2 (5 bases). V dropped 1 base and J dropped 6 bases, with 9 bases sitting between them. The CDR3 is 14 amino acids. This chain's CDR3 is CASSLDSSPGELFF. The CDR3 nucleotides are TGTGCCAGCAGTTTAGACTCTAGCCCCGGGGAGCTGTTTTTT.

Concerning this clonotype itself: This clone may be a read error of a much larger clone one base away. The chain couples TRBV29-1 to TRBJ2-3, with 7 bases identical to TRBD2. V shed 5 bases, J shed 2 bases, and the junction held 7 bases outside the gene matches. Germline V gene lookup returns CDR1 SQVTM and CDR2 ANQGSEA. The CDR3 runs to 14 residues. As DNA, the CDR3 is TGCAGCGTTCATCAAGCGGGAATCACAGATACGCAGTATTTT. This codes for CSVHQAGITDTQYF.

CDR3 bases: TGTGCCAGCAGCCAAGACCCCAGAGACTATGGCTACACCTTC. Its protein is CASSQDPRDYGYTF. V is TRBV3-1 and J is TRBJ1-2; no definite D call. This CDR3 has 14 residues. The germline V gene has CDR1 LGHDT and CDR2 YNNKEL (reference sequence). V was shortened by 0 bases and J by 3 bases, with 8 bases between the two germline ends. Using reference TRBV3-1 and TRBJ1-2 for the parts outside the CDR3, the full variable domain is DTAVSQTPKYLVTQMGNDKSIKCEQNLGHDTMYWYKQDSKKFLKIMFSYNNKELIINETVPNRFSPKSPDKAHLNLHINSLELGDSAVYFCASSQDPRDYGYTFGSGTRLTVV.

Many counts were recorded for this clonotype. The chain joins TRBV13 to TRBJ2-5; D might be TRBD1 or TRBD2, each matching 6 bases. This CDR3 has 16 residues. Germline loops: CDR1 PRHDT, CDR2 FYEKMQ (reference sequence). Trimming removed 5 bases at V and 5 bases at J, with 21 bases between. Here the CDR3 DNA reads TGTGCCAGCAGCCCCGGGGGCGGCGGGGTATTGGAGACCCAGTACTTC. Protein sequence: CASSPGGGGVLETQYF.

J is TRBJ1-3 and V is TRBV27; possibly TRBD1 for D (6 bases). There are 13 residues in the CDR3. CDR1 and CDR2 (germline): MNHEY, SMNVEV (reference sequence). Deletions cut 6 bases from V and 3 bases from J, with 9 bases between. This CDR3 is CASRRTDGNTIYF. CDR3 sequence (DNA): TGTGCCAGCAGGCGGACAGATGGAAACACCATATATTTT.

Only a few counts were recorded for this clonotype. The gene calls are TRBV29-1 and TRBJ2-3, with D possibly TRBD2 on 5 matching bases. The CDR3 totals 15 residues. In germline, CDR1 is SQVTM, CDR2 ANQGSEA. V lost 6 bases and J 1 base, leaving 17 bases between the germline ends. The CDR3: CSVLSLLGGTDTQYF. DNA of the CDR3: TGCAGCGTACTAAGCCTGCTGGGAGGCACAGATACGCAGTATTTT.

This clonotype came up a few times. Germline is not matched at one junction end, which may reflect a read error. This chain links TRBV7-9 with TRBJ1-3; D gene unclear. This CDR3 comprises 15 residues. CDR1 SEHNR and CDR2 FQNEAQ come from the germline V gene (reference sequence). The CDR3 loop is CASSLATSSGNTIYF. The CDR3 DNA follows: TGTGCCAGCAGCCTAGCGACAAGCTCTGGAAACACCATATATTTT.

This clonotype was recorded at least ten times. The rearrangement links TRBV3-1 to TRBJ2-7; 7 bases fit TRBD1. V trimming: 5 bases; J trimming: 2 bases; junction bases outside the gene matches: 3. Germline CDR1 LGHDT, CDR2 YNNKEL (reference sequence). The CDR3 length is 13 residues. The CDR3 sequence: CASSLTGTYEQYF. The DNA of the CDR3 is TGTGCCAGCAGCTTGACAGGGACCTACGAGCAGTACTTC.

This clonotype was seen repeatedly, ten times or more. This sequence joins TRBV3-1 and TRBJ2-2; a weak D match, TRBD2 (6 bases). CDR1 and CDR2 (germline): LGHDT, YNNKEL (reference sequence). The CDR3 is 13 residues long. In nucleotides, the CDR3 is TGTGCTACTTTGGGAGGGAACACCGGGGAGCTGTTTTTT. Translated, it gives CATLGGNTGELFF.

V and J are TRBV29-1 and TRBJ1-1; weak D call: TRBD1 (5 bases). The CDR3 loop spans 13 amino acids. The V end lost 5 bases, the J end lost 4 bases, and 14 bases lay between the germline ends. Germline values: CDR1 SQVTM, CDR2 ANQGSEA. The chain's CDR3 is CSVTGTGTTEAFF. The CDR3 nucleotides are TGCAGCGTTACCGGGACGGGTACCACTGAAGCTTTCTTT.

This clonotype was seen ten or more times. CDR3 nucleotides: TGTGCCAGCAGGGGGCCGGGACAGGGAAAAGGAAACACCATATATTTT. Translated: CASRGPGQGKGNTIYF. The chain combines TRBV2 with TRBJ1-3; 9 positions agree with TRBD1. The CDR3 length is 16 residues. Germline V lookup: CDR1 SNHLY, CDR2 FYNNEI. V lost 6 bases to trimming and J lost 4 bases; unmatched junction nucleotides: 10.

This clonotype was recorded at least ten times. The V and J genes are TRBV5-5 and TRBJ2-1, with TRBD2 as a possible D gene (5 bases). This CDR3 is 14 amino acids long. The V gene lost 3 bases and the J gene lost 9 bases, with 16 bases spanning the gap. Germline CDR1 reads SGHKS; CDR2 reads YYEKEE (reference sequence). The CDR3 sequence is CASSWVSNGIEQFF. In DNA form, the CDR3 reads TGTGCCAGCAGCTGGGTTAGTAACGGGATTGAGCAGTTCTTC.

This sequence joins TRBV4-3 and TRBJ2-5; D remains unclear. From germline, CDR1 is LGHNA and CDR2 YSLEER. V dropped 3 bases and J dropped 7 bases, with 12 bases sitting between them. The CDR3 sequence is 13 residues long. DNA of the CDR3: TGCGCCAGCAGCCAGGAAGAGGCAGGGACCCAGTACTTC. Translating it yields CASSQEEAGTQYF.